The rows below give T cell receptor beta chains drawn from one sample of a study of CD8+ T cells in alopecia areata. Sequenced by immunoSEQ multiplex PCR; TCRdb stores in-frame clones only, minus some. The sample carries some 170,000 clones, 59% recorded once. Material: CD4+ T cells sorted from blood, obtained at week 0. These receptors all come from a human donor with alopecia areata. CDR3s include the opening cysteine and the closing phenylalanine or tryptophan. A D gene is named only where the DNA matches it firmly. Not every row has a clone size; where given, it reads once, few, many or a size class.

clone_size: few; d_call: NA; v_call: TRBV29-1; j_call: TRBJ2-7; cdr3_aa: CSVKLHRDPTYEQYF; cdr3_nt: TGCAGCGTAAAACTACACCGGGATCCTACCTACGAGCAGTACTTC
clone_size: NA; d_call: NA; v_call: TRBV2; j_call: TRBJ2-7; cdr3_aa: CASSVDRKSYEQYF; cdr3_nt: TGTGCCAGCAGTGTGGACAGAAAATCCTACGAGCAGTACTTC
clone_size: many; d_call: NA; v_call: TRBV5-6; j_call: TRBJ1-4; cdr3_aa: CASSLDSANEKLFF; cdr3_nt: TGTGCCAGCAGCCTGGACAGTGCTAATGAAAAACTGTTTTTT
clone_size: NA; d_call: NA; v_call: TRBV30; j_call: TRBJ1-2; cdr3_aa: CAWSVYGDYGYTF; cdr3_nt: TGTGCCTGGAGTGTATACGGCGACTATGGCTACACCTTC
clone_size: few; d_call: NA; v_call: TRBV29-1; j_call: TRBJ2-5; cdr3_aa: CSVAASQETQYF; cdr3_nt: TGCAGCGTTGCAGCTTCTCAAGAGACCCAGTACTTC
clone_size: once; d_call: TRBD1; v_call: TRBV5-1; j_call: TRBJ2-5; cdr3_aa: CASSLESGGTQYF; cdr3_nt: TGCGCCAGCAGCTTGGAATCAGGGGGGACCCAGTACTTC
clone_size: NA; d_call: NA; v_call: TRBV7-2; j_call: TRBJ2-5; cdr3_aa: CASSRGVRRETQYF; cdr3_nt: TGTGCCAGCAGTCGAGGAGTCCGGCGGGAGACCCAGTACTTC
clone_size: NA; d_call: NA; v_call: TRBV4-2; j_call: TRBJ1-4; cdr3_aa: CASNNQGHSNEKLFF; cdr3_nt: TGTGCCAGCAATAACCAGGGTCACTCTAATGAAAAACTGTTTTTT
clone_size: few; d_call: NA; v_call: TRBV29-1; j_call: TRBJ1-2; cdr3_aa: CSVTNRDYGYTF; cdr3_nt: TGCAGCGTCACTAACAGGGACTATGGCTACACCTTC
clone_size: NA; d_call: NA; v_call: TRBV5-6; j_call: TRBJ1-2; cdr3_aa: CASSAVPTNYGYTF; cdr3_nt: TGTGCCAGCAGCGCTGTCCCGACCAACTATGGCTACACCTTC
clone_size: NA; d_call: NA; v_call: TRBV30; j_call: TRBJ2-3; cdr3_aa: CAGQGYGRTDTQYF; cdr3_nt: TGTGCCGGGCAAGGTTACGGTCGCACAGATACGCAGTATTTT
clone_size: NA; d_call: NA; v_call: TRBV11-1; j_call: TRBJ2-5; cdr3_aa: CASSLKRGQETQYF; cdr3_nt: TGTGCCAGCAGCTTAAAAAGAGGCCAAGAGACCCAGTACTTC
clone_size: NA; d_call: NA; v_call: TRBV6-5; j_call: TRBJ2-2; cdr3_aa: CASSYSGRLNTGELFF; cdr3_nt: TGTGCCAGCAGTTACTCGGGCAGATTGAACACCGGGGAGCTGTTTTTT
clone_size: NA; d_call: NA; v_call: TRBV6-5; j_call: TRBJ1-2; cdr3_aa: CASSHGQSFGYTF; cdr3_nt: TGTGCCAGCAGCCACGGACAGTCTTTTGGCTACACCTTC
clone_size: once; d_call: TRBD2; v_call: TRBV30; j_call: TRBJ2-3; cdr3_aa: CAGSGASTDTQYF; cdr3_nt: TGTGCCGGTAGCGGGGCCTCCACAGATACGCAGTATTTT
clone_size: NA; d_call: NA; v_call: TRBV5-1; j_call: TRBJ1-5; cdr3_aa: CASSLDTGGNQPQHF; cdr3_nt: TGCGCCAGCAGCTTGGATACAGGAGGCAATCAGCCCCAGCATTTT
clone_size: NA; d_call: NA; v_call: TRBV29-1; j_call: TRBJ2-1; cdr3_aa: CSAGSYNEQFF; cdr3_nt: TGCAGCGCCGGGAGTTACAATGAGCAGTTCTTC
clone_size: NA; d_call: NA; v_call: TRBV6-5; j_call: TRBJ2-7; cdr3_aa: CASSIGQSYEQYF; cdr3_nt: TGTGCCAGCAGTATCGGACAGTCCTACGAGCAGTACTTC
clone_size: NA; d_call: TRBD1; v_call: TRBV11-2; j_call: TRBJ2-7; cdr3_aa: CASSLGSGTGTNEQYF; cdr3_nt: TGTGCCAGCAGCTTAGGGTCGGGGACAGGGACGAACGAGCAGTACTTC